This is a list of T cell receptor beta chains from one sample in a study of T cell changes during pregnancy in multiple sclerosis. Repertoires were generated with immunoSEQ multiplex PCR, while TCRdb's copy carries only in-frame clones and drops some. The sample holds fewer than 25,000 clones; about nine tenths are singletons and the top ten take 5.5% to 7.5%. Sequencing used CD8+ T cells from peripheral blood mononuclear cells, obtained in the third trimester of pregnancy. These receptors were collected from a female donor in good health, enrolled as a control in a pregnancy study. CDR3s include the opening cysteine and the closing phenylalanine or tryptophan. A D gene is named only where the DNA matches it firmly. The size entry is marked missing in some rows and otherwise reads once, few, many or a size class.

j_gene	abundance	d_gene	v_gene	CDR3aa	CDR3nt
TRBJ2-1	once	-	TRBV6-1	CASSDLAGSYNEQFF	TGTGCCAGCAGTGATCTGGCGGGGTCCTACAATGAGCAGTTCTTC
TRBJ2-3	-	-	TRBV27	CASSLMSGTDTQYF	TGTGCCAGCAGTTTAATGTCCGGTACAGATACGCAGTATTTT
TRBJ2-1	-	-	TRBV6-4	CASYAGRGEQFF	TGTGCCAGTTACGCCGGCCGAGGGGAGCAGTTCTTC
TRBJ2-3	-	TRBD2	TRBV6-4	CASSELSGGGTTDTQYF	TGTGCCAGCAGTGAATTAAGCGGCGGGGGGACCACAGATACGCAGTATTTT
TRBJ1-2	-	-	TRBV30	CAWSVAPGYGYTF	TGTGCCTGGAGTGTGGCCCCGGGCTATGGCTACACCTTC
TRBJ2-5	-	TRBD2	TRBV27	CASSPRTSGGWQETQYF	TGTGCCAGCAGCCCCAGGACTAGCGGGGGGTGGCAAGAGACCCAGTACTTC
TRBJ1-5	-	-	TRBV30	CAWSQDSKGPPQHF	TGTGCCTGGAGTCAGGACAGCAAGGGACCGCCCCAGCATTTT
TRBJ2-1	-	TRBD2	TRBV4-3	CASSQARGGVYNEQFF	TGCGCCAGCAGCCAAGCCCGGGGGGGCGTTTACAATGAGCAGTTCTTC
TRBJ1-1	-	-	TRBV4-1	CASSQMGGVNTEAFF	TGCGCCAGCAGCCAAATGGGGGGGGTCAACACTGAAGCTTTCTTT
TRBJ2-7	-	TRBD2	TRBV7-3	CASSPGGRGGLYEQYF	TGTGCCAGCAGCCCCGGGGGGCGGGGGGGCCTCTACGAGCAGTACTTC
TRBJ2-3	-	TRBD1	TRBV7-2	CASTVDRGSTDTQYF	TGTGCCAGCACGGTGGACAGGGGAAGCACAGATACGCAGTATTTT
TRBJ2-2	-	-	TRBV21-1	CASSIRRDRGGGELFF	TGTGCCAGCAGCATTCGAAGGGACAGGGGGGGTGGGGAGCTGTTTTTT
TRBJ1-4	-	-	TRBV7-9	CASSPASGGPKELFF	TGTGCCAGCAGCCCAGCGTCGGGGGGCCCCAAAGAACTGTTTTTT
TRBJ1-1	-	-	TRBV5-1	CASSLVYREGTEAFF	TGCGCCAGCAGCTTGGTGTACAGGGAGGGCACTGAAGCTTTCTTT
TRBJ2-4	-	-	TRBV27	CASSLSRGDFSNIQYF	TGTGCCAGCAGTTTAAGCAGGGGGGACTTTAGCAACATTCAGTACTTC
TRBJ2-7	-	TRBD1	TRBV28	CASSSTRQGPSYEQYF	TGTGCCAGCAGTTCCACTAGACAGGGGCCCTCCTACGAGCAGTACTTC
TRBJ2-1	-	TRBD2	TRBV28	CASSLAGGYYNEQFF	TGTGCCAGCAGTTTGGCGGGGGGATACTACAATGAGCAGTTCTTC
TRBJ2-2	-	TRBD1	TRBV11-2	CASSPTGAGELFF	TGTGCCAGCAGCCCCACAGGGGCCGGGGAGCTGTTTTTT
TRBJ1-2	-	TRBD1	TRBV4-3	CASSQDRGQVHGYTF	TGCGCCAGCAGCCAAGATCGCGGACAGGTACATGGCTACACCTTC
TRBJ1-1	-	-	TRBV2	CASLKTTNTEAFF	TGTGCCAGCCTAAAAACTACGAACACTGAAGCTTTCTTT
TRBJ2-1	-	TRBD2	TRBV4-3	CASSQDQGLAGQQFF	TGCGCCAGCAGCCAAGATCAGGGGCTAGCGGGGCAGCAGTTCTTC
TRBJ2-7	-	TRBD1	TRBV7-2	CASSSSGTGTYEQYF	TGTGCCAGCAGCTCCTCCGGGACAGGCACCTACGAGCAGTACTTC
TRBJ2-1	-	TRBD1	TRBV6-5	CASSRQGSSYNEQFF	TGTGCCAGCAGTCGACAGGGTAGCTCCTACAATGAGCAGTTCTTC
TRBJ2-2	few	-	TRBV7-7	CASSREGGTNTGELFF	TGTGCTAGCAGCCGCGAGGGGGGGACCAACACCGGGGAGCTGTTTTTT
TRBJ2-3	-	-	TRBV4-3	CASSQTNRPGLHGTDTQYF	TGCGCCAGCAGCCAAACAAACCGACCGGGTCTACACGGCACAGATACGCAGTATTTT
TRBJ1-2	few	TRBD1	TRBV11-2	CASSLKSGTGSYTF	TGTGCCAGCAGCCTGAAATCCGGGACAGGGAGCTACACCTTC
TRBJ1-3	-	-	TRBV27	CADFSGNTIYF	TGTGCCGACTTCTCTGGAAACACCATATATTTT
TRBJ2-7	-	-	TRBV12-5	CASGLGKDEQYF	TGTGCTAGTGGTCTCGGGAAGGACGAGCAGTACTTC
TRBJ1-1	once	-	TRBV28	CASVGEGGLTEAFF	TGTGCCAGCGTTGGAGAGGGGGGGCTCACTGAAGCTTTCTTT
TRBJ1-6	-	-	TRBV4-2	CASSQENGPNSPLHF	TGTGCCAGCAGCCAAGAGAATGGGCCGAATTCACCCCTCCACTTT
TRBJ1-2	-	-	TRBV5-1	CASSLDQDRPYGYTF	TGCGCCAGCAGCTTGGACCAAGACAGACCCTATGGCTACACCTTC
TRBJ1-5	-	-	TRBV27	CASSPRTDNQPQHF	TGTGCCAGCAGTCCTCGGACAGACAATCAGCCCCAGCATTTT
TRBJ1-4	-	-	TRBV2	CASSDNPQGREKLFF	TGTGCCAGCAGTGATAACCCCCAGGGCCGCGAAAAACTGTTTTTT
TRBJ1-2	-	-	TRBV15	CATGGTATYGYTF	TGTGCCACCGGCGGGACGGCGACATATGGCTACACCTTC
TRBJ1-2	-	-	TRBV14	CASSQEVGASYGYTF	TGTGCCAGCAGCCAAGAGGTGGGAGCCTCCTATGGCTACACCTTC
TRBJ1-2	-	-	TRBV18	CASSPQGRVYSYGYTF	TGTGCCAGCTCACCACAGGGCAGGGTTTATAGCTATGGCTACACCTTC
TRBJ1-2	-	-	TRBV5-1	CASSPQGNGYTF	TGCGCCAGCAGCCCCCAGGGGAATGGCTACACCTTC
TRBJ2-1	-	-	TRBV13	CASSNTGGGSNEQFF	TGTGCCAGCAGTAATACGGGGGGCGGCAGCAATGAGCAGTTCTTC
TRBJ1-5	-	-	TRBV6-5	CASWRGRNQPQHF	TGTGCCAGCTGGAGGGGTCGGAATCAGCCCCAGCATTTT
TRBJ1-1	-	TRBD1	TRBV7-9	CASSSDGTGFRTEAFF	TGTGCCAGCAGCTCAGACGGGACAGGGTTTCGCACTGAAGCTTTCTTT
TRBJ1-2	few	-	TRBV9	CASSIQENYGYTF	TGTGCCAGCAGCATACAGGAGAACTATGGCTACACCTTC
TRBJ1-1	-	-	TRBV6-5	CASSYSWATQGAEAFF	TGTGCCAGCAGTTACTCATGGGCGACCCAAGGGGCTGAAGCTTTCTTT
TRBJ2-3	-	-	TRBV2	CASSEKPTSTDTQYF	TGTGCCAGCAGTGAAAAGCCTACTAGCACAGATACGCAGTATTTT
TRBJ1-1	few	TRBD1	TRBV7-9	CASLRGLNTEAFF	TGTGCCAGTCTCAGGGGGCTGAACACTGAAGCTTTCTTT
TRBJ2-7	-	-	TRBV28	CASSFSYEQYF	TGTGCCAGCAGTTTCAGCTACGAGCAGTACTTC
TRBJ1-2	-	-	TRBV28	CASSLVGLNYGYTF	TGTGCCAGCAGTTTAGTTGGCCTTAACTATGGCTACACCTTC
TRBJ1-2	once	-	TRBV28	CASSLRGQYYYGYTF	TGTGCCAGCAGTCTGCGTGGACAGTACTACTATGGCTACACCTTC